Listed below are T cell receptor beta chains from one sample, sequenced in a study of blood T cell repertoires in COVID-19. Assay: immunoSEQ multiplex PCR; the TCRdb copy retains only in-frame clones and omits some. The top ten clones hold around 9% of a sample with about 180,000 clones, 86% of them seen once. Specimen: peripheral blood. The origin of the receptors is a man between 50 and 59 years old with active or convalescent COVID-19. The CDR3 runs from the conserved cysteine through the conserved F or W. A D gene is named only where the DNA matches it firmly. Where a row states a size, it is once, few, many or the class of an expanded clone; other rows omit it.

d_call | cdr3_length | j_call | clone_size | v_call | cdr3_aa | cdr3_nt
TRBD1 | 15 | TRBJ2-2 | NA | TRBV6-5 | CASTRDRINTGELFF | TGTGCCAGCACCAGGGACAGAATAAACACCGGGGAGCTGTTTTTT
NA | 15 | TRBJ2-1 | NA | TRBV5-1 | CASSLIRGSVVEQFF | TGCGCCAGCAGCTTGATTCGGGGGTCAGTCGTGGAACAGTTCTTC
NA | 15 | TRBJ2-1 | NA | TRBV3-1/TRBV3-2 | CASSQRGLSENEQFF | TGTGCCAGCAGCCAACGCGGGCTATCTGAGAATGAGCAGTTCTTC
TRBD2 | 15 | TRBJ2-7 | NA | TRBV10-3 | CAISDPGLAGGEQYF | TGTGCCATCAGTGACCCGGGACTAGCGGGGGGAGAGCAGTACTTC
TRBD1 | 22 | TRBJ1-5 | NA | TRBV12-5 | CASGLVRGLDLYRDRGNQPQHF | TGTGCTAGTGGTTTGGTACGAGGGTTGGACCTCTACCGGGACAGGGGTAATCAGCCCCAGCATTTT
TRBD2 | 15 | TRBJ2-7 | NA | TRBV2 | CASSTPGASGYEQYF | TGTGCCAGCAGTACCCCTGGTGCTAGCGGCTACGAGCAGTACTTC
NA | 13 | TRBJ1-5 | NA | TRBV3-1/TRBV3-2 | CASSQGTGQPQHF | TGTGCCAGCAGCCAAGGGACTGGACAGCCCCAGCATTTT
TRBD2 | 18 | TRBJ2-3 | NA | TRBV18 | CASSPPGLAGGGTDTQYF | TGTGCCAGCTCACCACCGGGACTAGCGGGAGGAGGCACAGATACGCAGTATTTT
TRBD1 | 14 | TRBJ1-2 | NA | TRBV28 | CASSSDRELYGYTF | TGTGCCAGCAGTTCAGACAGGGAACTATATGGCTACACCTTC
NA | 13 | TRBJ1-2 | NA | TRBV21-1 | CASRRVEQGGYTF | TGTGCCAGTCGTCGGGTCGAACAGGGCGGCTACACCTTC
NA | 17 | TRBJ2-6 | few | TRBV24-1 | CATAGGSDYSGANVLTF | TGTGCCACCGCAGGGGGGAGTGATTATTCTGGGGCCAACGTCCTGACTTTC
TRBD1 | 14 | TRBJ1-6 | NA | TRBV2 | CASSGPGQGSPLHF | TGTGCCAGCAGCGGACCGGGACAGGGAAGTCCCCTCCACTTT
NA | 15 | TRBJ1-1 | NA | TRBV14 | CASSRSGGAGTEAFF | TGTGCCAGCAGCCGGTCGGGAGGGGCGGGGACTGAAGCTTTCTTT
NA | 15 | TRBJ1-2 | NA | TRBV28 | CASSLLLGEGYGYTF | TGTGCCAGCAGTTTATTGTTAGGGGAGGGCTATGGCTACACCTTC
TRBD1 | 14 | TRBJ1-1 | NA | TRBV19 | CASSGQGIYSEAFF | TGTGCCAGTAGTGGACAGGGAATTTACTCTGAAGCTTTCTTT
TRBD1 | 12 | TRBJ2-1 | NA | TRBV29-1 | CSAGQGGNEQFF | TGCAGCGCAGGACAGGGTGGGAATGAGCAGTTCTTC
TRBD2 | 14 | TRBJ2-1 | NA | TRBV29-1 | CSVGLAGGRGEQFF | TGCAGCGTCGGACTAGCGGGGGGTCGTGGGGAGCAGTTCTTC
NA | 15 | TRBJ1-2 | once | TRBV15 | CATSRSRTDHYGYTF | TGTGCCACCAGCAGATCAAGGACAGACCACTATGGCTACACCTTC
TRBD1 | 13 | TRBJ1-2 | NA | TRBV3-1/TRBV3-2 | CASSLTGNYGYTF | TGTGCCAGCAGCCTGACAGGGAACTATGGCTACACCTTC
NA | 15 | TRBJ2-3 | NA | TRBV9 | CASSVVPTGQDTQYF | TGTGCCAGCAGCGTAGTCCCGACAGGACAAGATACGCAGTATTTT
TRBD1 | 15 | TRBJ1-4 | NA | TRBV10-3 | CAISDGDSANEKLFF | TGTGCCATCAGTGACGGGGACAGCGCAAATGAAAAACTGTTTTTT
TRBD2 | 18 | TRBJ2-3 | few | TRBV5-4 | CASSRSGTSVTSTDTQYF | TGTGCCAGCAGCAGATCCGGGACTAGCGTAACTAGCACAGATACGCAGTATTTT
TRBD1 | 14 | TRBJ1-6 | few | TRBV7-9 | CATEGGTVNSPLHF | TGTGCCACTGAAGGGGGGACAGTTAATTCACCCCTCCACTTT
NA | 14 | TRBJ1-2 | NA | TRBV27 | CASRRSQGFFGYTF | TGTGCCAGCAGAAGGTCACAGGGATTTTTTGGCTACACCTTC
TRBD1 | 15 | TRBJ1-6 | NA | TRBV6-5 | CASTLLGQKNSPLHF | TGTGCCAGCACTCTTTTGGGACAGAAAAATTCACCCCTCCACTTT
NA | 15 | TRBJ1-3 | NA | TRBV4-2 | CASSQVSVSGNTIYF | TGTGCCAGCAGCCAAGTGTCTGTCTCTGGAAACACCATATATTTT
TRBD1 | 17 | TRBJ2-3 | NA | TRBV4-1 | CASSQGGGQGAQGTQYF | TGCGCCAGCAGCCAAGGGGGAGGACAGGGGGCGCAGGGTACGCAGTATTTT
NA | 14 | TRBJ1-1 | NA | TRBV19 | CASSITQVNTEAFF | TGTGCCAGTAGTATAACCCAGGTAAACACTGAAGCTTTCTTT
TRBD1 | 16 | TRBJ1-2 | NA | TRBV19 | CASSIKRTGDLYGYTF | TGTGCCAGTAGTATTAAGAGGACAGGGGACCTCTATGGCTACACCTTC
NA | 14 | TRBJ1-5 | NA | TRBV6-5 | CASSFTREAMSQHF | TGTGCCAGCAGTTTCACCAGGGAGGCGATGTCCCAGCATTTT
TRBD1 | 14 | TRBJ1-2 | NA | TRBV5-4 | CASSSGTGNYGYTF | TGTGCCAGCAGCAGCGGGACAGGGAATTATGGCTACACCTTC